This T cell receptor beta chain was recorded in a study of cytomegalovirus exposure and HLA in healthy donors. This CDR3 comprises 17 residues. In germline, CDR1 is MNHNS, CDR2 SASEGT. V dropped 3 bases and J dropped 2; count of bases not matched to a gene: 8. On this clone: Antigen specificity is unknown.

60 Vbeta and 13 Jbeta primers were used in PCR. Data came from immunoSEQ multiplex PCR; TCRdb stores just in-frame clones and leaves some out. The table includes about 140,000 clones, around 70% detected once. General study findings and limits: The presence/absence work took it that sequencing depth was about the same across donors. Sequencing likely caused a cluster of highly shared sequence variants. V- and J-gene trimming of TCR beta was linked (in a later analysis) to a missense DCLRE1C variant.

As for the donors, each was a healthy bone marrow donor. The rearrangement joins TRBV6-1 to TRBJ2-2; 8 bases agree with TRBD1. This TCR came from a woman younger than 45 in good health and CMV-seronegative. The specimen sequenced was PBMCs. CDR3 sequence (DNA): TGTGCCAGCAGTGATCCCGGGGACAGGCTAAACACCGGGGAGCTGTTTTTT. Its translation: CASSDPGDRLNTGELFF.